One sample yielded the 22 T cell receptor beta chains listed below, sequenced in a study of cytomegalovirus exposure and HLA in healthy donors. A multiplex PCR was run with 60 Vbeta primers and 13 Jbeta primers. Assay: immunoSEQ multiplex PCR; the TCRdb copy retains only in-frame clones and omits some. Among approximately 61,000 clones listed, roughly 74% were seen once. The sequenced material came from PBMCs. These receptor sequences come from a young man in good health and CMV-seropositive.

The chain links TRBV5-4 to TRBJ2-1, with TRBD2 identical over 9 bases. The J segment lost 5 bases and the V segment lost 3 bases, leaving 6 bases of the junction unmatched. The CDR3 runs 15 residues. Germline values: CDR1 SGHNT, CDR2 YYREEE (reference sequence). The CDR3 here is CASSSYQRGDNEQFF. DNA of the CDR3: TGTGCCAGCAGCTCTTACCAGCGGGGGGACAATGAGCAGTTCTTC.

Only a few counts were recorded for this clone. J is TRBJ1-2 and V is TRBV7-3; the match to TRBD1 covers 7 bases. V lost 2 bases to trimming and J lost 7 bases; unmatched junction nucleotides: 10. This CDR3 contains 15 residues. Germline lookup yields CDR1 SGHTA and CDR2 FQGTGA. Here the CDR3 reads CASSLFEGAKGGYTF. The CDR3, as DNA: TGTGCCAGCAGCTTATTCGAGGGGGCAAAGGGTGGCTACACCTTC.

The chain is built from TRBV5-8 and TRBJ2-3; TRBD2 is a possible D gene (5 bases). Germline assignment: CDR1 SGHTS and CDR2 YDEGEE. V was cut by 0 bases and J by 2 bases, with 7 bases left in between. The CDR3 is 14 amino acids. CDR3 protein: CASSLDGNTDTQYF. As DNA, the CDR3 is TGTGCCAGCAGCTTGGACGGGAACACAGATACGCAGTATTTT.

There are a few counts of this clone. The rearrangement uses TRBV29-1 and TRBJ1-1; a possible D gene is TRBD1 (5 bases). Trimming took 7 bases from V and 0 from J, leaving 12 bases between them. The germline V gene has CDR1 SQVTM and CDR2 ANQGSEA. The CDR3 contains 13 residues. The chain's CDR3 is CSGGGVLNTEAFF. Here the CDR3 DNA reads TGCAGCGGGGGAGGGGTTTTGAACACTGAAGCTTTCTTT.

The DNA for the CDR3 is TGTGCCAGCAGTCGTCACAGCTATGGCTACACCTTC. Protein sequence: CASSRHSYGYTF. The chain uses TRBV28 and TRBJ1-2; D gene uncertain. CDR3 length: 12 residues. The V gene's germline CDR1 is MDHEN and CDR2 SYDVKM. V shed 5 bases and J shed 4 bases, with 8 bases lying between them.

Notes on this clone: Other DNA sequences in the sample encode the same CDR3. The V gene is TRBV20-1, the J gene TRBJ2-3, with D maybe TRBD2 (6 bases). Trimming stripped 6 bases from V and 5 bases from J, with 9 bases between. The CDR3 contains 11 residues. In germline, CDR1 is DFQATT, CDR2 SNEGSKA (reference sequence). CDR3 region: CSARDLDTQYF. For the CDR3, the DNA is TGCAGTGCCCGGGACTTAGATACGCAGTATTTT.

Only a few counts were recorded for this clone. The chain uses TRBV28 and TRBJ2-3, with 7 bases lining up with TRBD2. Trimming removed 7 bases from V and 4 bases from J; junction bases left unmatched: 8. CDR3 size: 14 residues. Germline V CDR1 and CDR2: MDHEN, SYDVKM. The CDR3 loop is CASTVGGSPDTQYF. DNA of the CDR3: TGTGCCAGCACGGTAGGCGGGAGTCCAGATACGCAGTATTTT.

V and J are TRBV7-6 and TRBJ2-3; a weak D match, TRBD1 (6 bases). Germline V gives CDR1 SGHVS, CDR2 FNYEAQ. V lost 11 bases and J 6 bases, leaving 15 bases between the germline ends. This CDR3 has 12 residues. The CDR3 reads CAGGFNGDTQYF. The CDR3 DNA sequence: TGTGCCGGGGGCTTCAATGGGGATACGCAGTATTTT.

This chain connects TRBV29-1 to TRBJ2-1, with D possibly being TRBD1 (6 bases). V was pared by 5 bases and J by 4 bases, with 12 bases between. In germline, CDR1 is SQVTM, CDR2 ANQGSEA. The CDR3 is 13 amino acids. As DNA, the CDR3 is TGCAGCGTTCGGCAGGGGCTTTACAATGAGCAGTTCTTC. Its protein product is CSVRQGLYNEQFF.

The CDR3 loop reads CSARSVGYTF. The CDR3 DNA is TGCAGTGCTAGATCTGTGGGCTACACCTTC. The gene calls are TRBV20-1 and TRBJ1-2; D is uncertain. The V gene lost 2 bases and the J gene lost 8 bases, with 6 bases spanning the gap. The CDR3 runs to 10 residues. Germline lookup yields CDR1 DFQATT and CDR2 SNEGSKA (reference sequence).

This clone was counted only a few times. This chain connects TRBV28 to TRBJ1-3; D remains ambiguous. Germline CDR1 and CDR2: MDHEN and SYDVKM. V gave up 2 bases and J gave up 1 base, with 6 bases separating them. The CDR3 is made up of 14 amino acids. Written as DNA, the CDR3 is TGTGCCAGCAGTTTACAGGCATCTGGAAACACCATATATTTT. Amino acid sequence: CASSLQASGNTIYF.

The chain joins TRBV9 to TRBJ2-7, with D possibly TRBD2 on 6 matching bases. Trimming cost V 4 bases and J 0 bases, with 14 bases left between them. The germline CDR1 and CDR2 sequences are SGDLS and YYNGEE. CDR3 size: 15 residues. The CDR3 loop reads CASSPRGESSYEQYF. Here the CDR3 DNA reads TGTGCCAGCAGCCCCCGCGGGGAGAGCTCCTACGAGCAGTACTTC.

This rearrangement joins TRBV30 to TRBJ1-4, with a weak D call TRBD1 (6 bases). This CDR3 spans 14 amino acids. The V gene lost 2 bases and the J gene lost 8 bases, with 15 bases spanning the gap. CDR1 is GTSNPN and CDR2 is SVGIG in the germline V gene (reference sequence). The CDR3 DNA follows: TGTGCCTGGAGTTCGGACAGTTCCCGGGAAAAACTGTTTTTT. Residues: CAWSSDSSREKLFF.

V is TRBV13 and J is TRBJ1-6, with unresolved D. Germline V lookup: CDR1 PRHDT, CDR2 FYEKMQ (reference sequence). The CDR3 covers 14 residues. V gave up 3 bases and J gave up 8 bases, with 11 bases separating them. DNA of the CDR3: TGTGCCAGCAGCTTCGGACTGCCGGATTCACCCCTCCACTTT. Translation: CASSFGLPDSPLHF.

This CDR3 reads CAYTSGKAHNEQFF. CDR3 DNA sequence: TGTGCCTACACTAGCGGGAAGGCTCACAATGAGCAGTTCTTC. The J gene is TRBJ2-1, the V gene TRBV30, with 10 nucleotides matching TRBD2. This CDR3 has 14 amino acids. The J segment lost 5 bases and the V segment lost 7 bases, leaving 8 bases of the junction unmatched. Per germline, CDR1 GTSNPN and CDR2 SVGIG (reference sequence).

This rearrangement joins TRBV5-4 to TRBJ2-3; 16 bases map to TRBD2. This CDR3 spans 17 amino acids. Germline V gene data show CDR1 as SGHNT and CDR2 as YYREEE (reference sequence). Germline trimming cut 4 bases from V and 4 bases from J; bases unmatched to any gene: 6. The CDR3 sequence is CASSRGLAGGPPDTQYF. The CDR3 DNA reads as TGTGCCAGCAGCAGGGGACTAGCGGGGGGGCCCCCAGATACGCAGTATTTT. The full variable domain, its missing parts supplied by reference TRBV5-4 and TRBJ2-3, is ETGVTQSPTHLIKTRGQQVTLRCSSQSGHNTVSWYQQALGQGPQFIFQYYREEENGRGNFPPRFSGLQFPNYSSELNVNALELDDSALYLCASSRGLAGGPPDTQYFGPGTRLTVL.

This rearrangement joins TRBV30 to TRBJ1-1; tentatively, D is TRBD1 (5 bases). Germline V gene sequence: CDR1 GTSNPN, CDR2 SVGIG (reference sequence). The CDR3 runs to 13 residues. V was shortened by 1 base and J by 3 bases, with 9 bases between the two germline ends. The CDR3 loop is CAWSAQGDTEAFF. CDR3 DNA: TGTGCCTGGAGTGCTCAAGGGGACACTGAAGCTTTCTTT. The variable domain in full, with the rest retrieved from reference TRBV30 and TRBJ1-1, is SQTIHQWPATLVQPVGSPLSLECTVEGTSNPNLYWYRQAAGRGLQLLFYSVGIGQISSEVPQNLSASRPQDRQFILSSKKLLLSDSGFYLCAWSAQGDTEAFFGQGTRLTVV.

V is TRBV4-1 and J is TRBJ1-3, with a weak D call TRBD1 (6 bases). This CDR3 has 17 residues. Germline V gives CDR1 MGHRA, CDR2 YSYEKL. V shed 1 base and J shed 0 bases, with 13 bases lying between them. The CDR3, as DNA: TGCGCCAGCAGCCAAGGAATACAGGGCGCCTCTGGAAACACCATATATTTT. This gives the protein CASSQGIQGASGNTIYF.

CDR3 in DNA: TGTGCCAGCAGTGAAAGGGGTTTAGGCACTGAAGCTTTCTTT. This translates into CASSERGLGTEAFF. The chain couples TRBV6-1 to TRBJ1-1; D perhaps matches TRBD1 (5 bases). From germline, CDR1 is MNHNS and CDR2 SASEGT. This CDR3 has 14 amino acids. Trimming shortened V by 2 bases and J by 4 bases, and 11 bases separated the two germline ends.

The chain employs TRBV4-1 and TRBJ2-1, with 7 bases that match TRBD2. The CDR3 is 17 residues long. Germline trimming cut 0 bases from V and 5 bases from J; bases unmatched to any gene: 10. Germline-derived CDR1 and CDR2 are MGHRA and YSYEKL. The CDR3 coding sequence is TGCGCCAGCAGCCAAGATGGGGCTAGCGGCTTGAACAATGAGCAGTTCTTC. This codes for CASSQDGASGLNNEQFF.

The genes are TRBV10-1 and TRBJ2-7; D possibly corresponds to TRBD1 (6 bases). Trimming removed 0 bases from V and 3 bases from J, with 12 bases in between. Per the germline V gene, CDR1 is WNHNN and CDR2 is SYGVQD (reference sequence). This CDR3 has 15 residues. The CDR3 sequence is CASSESVTGDYEQYF. CDR3 bases: TGCGCCAGCAGTGAGTCGGTGACAGGTGACTACGAGCAGTACTTC.

The J gene is TRBJ2-7, the V gene TRBV29-1, with 9 bases that match TRBD1. This CDR3 comprises 13 residues. CDR1 is SQVTM, CDR2 ANQGSEA, per germline. V gave up 7 bases and J gave up 6 bases; unmatched junction bases: 10. In DNA, the CDR3 is TGCAGCGCCACGGAACAGGGGGCTACCGAGCAGTACTTC. This gives the protein CSATEQGATEQYF.